This record looks at one T cell receptor beta chain sequence and its context. Antigen: not known. Data came from immunoSEQ multiplex PCR; TCRdb stores just in-frame clones and leaves some out. Seen here are tens of thousands of clones, about 70% observed once, and the top ten hold around 8.8%. The germline CDR1 and CDR2 sequences are MNHNS and SASEGT. The V and J ends lost 8 bases and 4 bases respectively, with 9 bases between them. This CDR3 has 13 residues. Ipilimumab-mediated CTLA-4 blockade plus focal radiation was given to patients having chemo-refractory metastatic non-small-cell lung cancer. This specimen belongs to a study of radiotherapy plus CTLA-4 blockade in lung cancer. Study-wide background: With roughly 28% of patients having disease control, objective responses were seen in approximately 17%.

General study points: Clones of tumor-derived TCRs expanded in blood after radiotherapy plus ipilimumab.

The origin of this receptor is a human donor with non-small cell lung cancer whose response to radiotherapy plus ipilimumab could not be evaluated. Sequencing was performed on peripheral blood, taken from a patient treated with radiotherapy plus ipilimumab. This chain joins TRBV6-1 and TRBJ2-6; a weak D match, TRBD1 (5 bases). In DNA form, the CDR3 reads TGTGCCAGCGTTAGACAGGGGGCCAACGTCCTGACTTTC. Amino acids: CASVRQGANVLTF.